The entry that follows covers one T cell receptor beta chain sequence. After removal of 4 bases from V and 3 bases from J, the junction contained 5 bases not matched to a gene. This CDR3 has 16 amino acids. Germline loops: CDR1 SGHTS, CDR2 YDEGEE. The data originate from a study of blood T cell repertoires in COVID-19. Method: immunoSEQ multiplex PCR; TCRdb's copy keeps in-frame clones and lacks some. The data show a few hundred thousand clones, 86% seen once. The clonotype originates from a woman between 45 and 65 years old in a cohort exposed to, infected with or recovered from COVID-19 (not recorded which). The material sequenced was PBMCs or T cells enriched from blood (not recorded which). The chain couples TRBV5-8 to TRBJ2-1, with 12 bases lining up with TRBD2. CDR3 sequence reads: CASSVRLAGDYNEQFF. CDR3 in DNA: TGTGCCAGCAGCGTTCGACTAGCGGGAGACTACAATGAGCAGTTCTTC.